A selection of T cell receptor beta chains follows, all from one sample in a study of control samples from healthy donors and cancer patients. The data were produced by immunoSEQ multiplex PCR, yet TCRdb's version contains in-frame clones alone and is incomplete. The table lists around 110,000 clones, about 93% of them singletons. The specimen was blood. The receptors derive from a man aged 30 to 45 in good health. The CDR3 runs from the conserved cysteine through the conserved F or W. Fields, in order: J gene, D gene, clone size, V gene, CDR3 protein, CDR3 DNA. A D gene is named only where the DNA matches it firmly. Part of the rows lack a size; the others show once, few, many or a class for expanded clones.

TRBJ2-3 TRBD1 . TRBV5-1 CASSAGTGGPDTQYF TGCGCCAGCAGCGCAGGGACAGGGGGTCCAGATACGCAGTATTTT
TRBJ1-2 . . TRBV15 CATSRDRAAYGYTF TGTGCCACCAGCAGAGATCGGGCGGCCTATGGCTACACCTTC
TRBJ1-1 . . TRBV6-5 CASSWTPFWGEAFF TGTGCCAGCAGCTGGACGCCTTTTTGGGGTGAAGCTTTCTTT
TRBJ1-2 . . TRBV6-1 CASSDMEGVRTANYGYTF TGTGCCAGCAGTGATATGGAGGGGGTGCGTACAGCTAACTATGGCTACACCTTC
TRBJ2-6 TRBD1 once TRBV4-2 CASSQEVQGAEGANVLTF TGTGCCAGCAGCCAAGAAGTACAGGGGGCGGAGGGGGCCAACGTCCTGACTTTC
TRBJ1-4 . . TRBV14 CASSQLDDGEKLFF TGTGCCAGCAGCCAACTCGATGACGGGGAAAAACTGTTTTTT
TRBJ1-2 TRBD1 . TRBV3-1/TRBV3-2 CASSQDRGQGGIYGYTF TGTGCCAGCAGCCAAGATAGGGGACAGGGCGGGATCTATGGCTACACCTTC
TRBJ1-2 TRBD1 . TRBV11-1 CASSQPGQGAYGYTF TGTGCCAGCAGCCAGCCGGGACAGGGGGCGTATGGCTACACCTTC
TRBJ1-1 . . TRBV11-2 CASRPTGYTEAFF TGTGCCAGCAGACCAACAGGGTACACTGAAGCTTTCTTT
TRBJ2-5 TRBD2 . TRBV3-1/TRBV3-2 CASSPSEALAGGETQYF TGTGCCAGCAGCCCCTCAGAGGCCCTAGCGGGAGGAGAGACCCAGTACTTC
TRBJ1-1 . . TRBV2 CASSVNRVRAFF TGTGCCAGCAGTGTGAACAGGGTTCGGGCTTTCTTT
TRBJ2-5 TRBD2 . TRBV24-1 CATSERAGTSRETQYF TGTGCCACCAGTGAGCGCGCCGGGACTAGTAGGGAGACCCAGTACTTC
TRBJ1-4 TRBD1 . TRBV18 CASSPRGPTNEKLFF TGTGCCAGCTCACCGAGGGGGCCAACTAATGAAAAACTGTTTTTT
TRBJ1-2 TRBD1 . TRBV5-4 CASSSHLMDRVYGYTF TGTGCCAGCAGCTCCCATCTGATGGACAGGGTCTATGGCTACACCTTC
TRBJ1-4 . . TRBV30 CAVTGATNEKLFF TGTGCCGTGACCGGTGCAACTAATGAAAAACTGTTTTTT
TRBJ2-2 TRBD1 . TRBV6-2/TRBV6-3 CASSTGQGYTGELFF TGTGCCAGCAGTACGGGACAGGGCTACACCGGGGAGCTGTTTTTT